The following is a T cell receptor (beta chain) sequence with its context. Methods used by the authors: Quantification of nucleated cells was approximated via reference gene primer amplification. Clones were read by immunoSEQ multiplex PCR, and TCRdb kept only the in-frame ones, dropping some. D and trimming were read from the DNA, whereas the V and J calls and clone size are those reported in that table. The table shows 94,000 or so clones, with roughly 88% occurring only once. This entry belongs to a study of blood T cell repertoires in COVID-19. Study background: Samples representing acute and convalescent COVID-19 were sourced from the United States, Italy and Spain. The cDNA or gDNA used as material had been derived from T cells, B-cell-depleted T cells, or PBMCs.

This receptor was obtained from a woman between 65 and 79 years old with acute or convalescent COVID-19. Specimen: peripheral blood.

CDR3 in DNA: TGTGCCAGCAGCGGCGGACAGGGTAGGAGAGAGACCCAGTACTTC. Translation gives CASSGGQGRRETQYF. This chain connects TRBV9 to TRBJ2-5; 8 nucleotides agree with TRBD1. The junction had 8 bases not matched to a gene; V was cut back by 3 bases and J by 4 bases. Germline V lookup: CDR1 SGDLS, CDR2 YYNGEE. The CDR3 has 15 amino acids.